This TCR beta chain originates from a study of molecular identifiers for immune sequencing clone quantification. Study findings and constraints: Jurkat TCR RNA that was spiked in from one cell was reportedly detectable among some 970,000 naive cells.

TCRdb re-called the PCR reads through MiXCR, storing one row per CDR3 protein. The sample consists of more than 450,000 distinct CDR3 sequences, roughly a fifth of them appearing once. Germline CDR1 DFQATT, CDR2 SNEGSKA (reference sequence). V shed 0 bases and J shed 5 bases, with 11 bases lying between them. The CDR3 extends over 13 amino acids. Using a CD8+CD4-CCR7+CD45RA+ phenotype, naive CD8 T cells were sorted. This clonotype has a count of ten or more. What it recognizes is unknown. Sequences were obtained from naive CD8+ T cells from blood, with Jurkat cell RNA spiked in. Subset given: FACS-sorted CD8+CD4-CCR7+CD45RA+ naive T cells. This TCR derives from a human donor in good health. Some libraries in this study had Jurkat cell RNA spiked in. This chain connects TRBV20-1 to TRBJ2-7; a weak D match, TRBD1 (6 bases). CDR3 nucleotides: TGCAGTGCTAGAGACACAGGGCACGACGAGCAGTACTTC. Protein: CSARDTGHDEQYF.